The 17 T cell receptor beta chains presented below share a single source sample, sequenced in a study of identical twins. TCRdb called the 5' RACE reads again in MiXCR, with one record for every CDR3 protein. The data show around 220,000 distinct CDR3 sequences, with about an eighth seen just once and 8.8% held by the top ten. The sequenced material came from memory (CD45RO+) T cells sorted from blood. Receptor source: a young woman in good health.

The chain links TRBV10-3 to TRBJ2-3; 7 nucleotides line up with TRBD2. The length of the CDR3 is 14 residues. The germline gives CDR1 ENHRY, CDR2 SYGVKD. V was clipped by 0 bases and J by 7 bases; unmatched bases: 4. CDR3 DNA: TGTGCCATCAGTGAGTCCGGACTAGTGTATACGCAGTATTTT. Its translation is CAISESGLVYTQYF.

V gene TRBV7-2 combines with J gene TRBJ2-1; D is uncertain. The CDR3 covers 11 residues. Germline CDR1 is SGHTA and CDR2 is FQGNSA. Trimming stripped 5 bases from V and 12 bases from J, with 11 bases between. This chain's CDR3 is CASSAHQAQFF. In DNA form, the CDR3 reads TGTGCCAGCAGCGCCCACCAGGCGCAGTTCTTC.

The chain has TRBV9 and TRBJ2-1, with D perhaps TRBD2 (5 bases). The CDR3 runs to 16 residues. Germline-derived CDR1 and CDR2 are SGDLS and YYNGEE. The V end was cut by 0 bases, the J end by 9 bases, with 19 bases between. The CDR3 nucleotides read TGTGCCAGCAGCGTAGTAGGCGGAGGTTCTTATACTGAGCAGTTCTTC. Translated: CASSVVGGGSYTEQFF.

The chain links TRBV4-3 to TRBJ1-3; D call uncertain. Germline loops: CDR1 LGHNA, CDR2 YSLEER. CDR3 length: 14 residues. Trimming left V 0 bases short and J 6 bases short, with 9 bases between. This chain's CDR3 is CASSQDWQQNTIYF. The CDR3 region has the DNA TGCGCCAGCAGCCAAGATTGGCAGCAAAACACCATATATTTT.

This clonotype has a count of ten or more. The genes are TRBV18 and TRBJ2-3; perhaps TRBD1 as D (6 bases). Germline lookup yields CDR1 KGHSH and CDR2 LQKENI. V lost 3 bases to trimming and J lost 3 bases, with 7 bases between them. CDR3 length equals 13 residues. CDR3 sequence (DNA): TGTGCCAGCTCACCGAGGGGGACAGATACGCAGTATTTT. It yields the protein CASSPRGTDTQYF.

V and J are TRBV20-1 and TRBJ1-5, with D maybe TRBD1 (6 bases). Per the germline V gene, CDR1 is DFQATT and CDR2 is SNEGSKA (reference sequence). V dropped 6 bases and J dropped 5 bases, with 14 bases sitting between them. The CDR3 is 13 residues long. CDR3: CSAGGRLDQPQHF. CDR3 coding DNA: TGCAGTGCGGGGGGGCGATTAGATCAGCCCCAGCATTTT.

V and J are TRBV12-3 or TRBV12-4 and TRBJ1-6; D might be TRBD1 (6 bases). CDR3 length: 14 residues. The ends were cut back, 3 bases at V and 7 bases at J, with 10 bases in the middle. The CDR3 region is CASSFRGLNSPLHF. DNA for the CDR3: TGTGCCAGCAGTTTTAGGGGGTTGAATTCACCCCTCCACTTT.

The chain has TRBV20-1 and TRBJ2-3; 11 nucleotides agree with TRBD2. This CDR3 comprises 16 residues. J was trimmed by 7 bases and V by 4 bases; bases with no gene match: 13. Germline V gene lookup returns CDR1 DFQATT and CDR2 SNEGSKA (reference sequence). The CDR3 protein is CSATRITSGSSYTQYF. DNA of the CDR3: TGCAGTGCTACGAGAATAACTAGCGGGAGTTCATATACGCAGTATTTT.

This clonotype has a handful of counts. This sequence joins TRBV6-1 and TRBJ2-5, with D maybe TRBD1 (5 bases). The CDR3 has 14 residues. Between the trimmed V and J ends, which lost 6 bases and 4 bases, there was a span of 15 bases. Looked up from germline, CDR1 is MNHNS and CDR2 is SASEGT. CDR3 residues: CASRDTGGGETQYF. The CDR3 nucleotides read TGTGCCAGCAGGGACACCGGCGGTGGAGAGACCCAGTACTTC.

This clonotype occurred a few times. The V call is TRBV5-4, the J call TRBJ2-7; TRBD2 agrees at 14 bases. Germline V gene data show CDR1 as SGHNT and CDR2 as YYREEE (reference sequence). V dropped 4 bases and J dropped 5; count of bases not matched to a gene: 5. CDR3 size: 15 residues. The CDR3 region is CASSAGTSGRNEQYF. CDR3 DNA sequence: TGTGCCAGCAGCGCCGGGACTAGCGGGAGAAACGAGCAGTACTTC.

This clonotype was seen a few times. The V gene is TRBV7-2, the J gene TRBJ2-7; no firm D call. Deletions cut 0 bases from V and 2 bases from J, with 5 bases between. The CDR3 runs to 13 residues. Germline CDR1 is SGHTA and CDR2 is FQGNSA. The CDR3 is CASSLARTYEQYF. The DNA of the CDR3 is TGTGCCAGCAGCTTAGCCCGCACCTACGAGCAGTACTTC.

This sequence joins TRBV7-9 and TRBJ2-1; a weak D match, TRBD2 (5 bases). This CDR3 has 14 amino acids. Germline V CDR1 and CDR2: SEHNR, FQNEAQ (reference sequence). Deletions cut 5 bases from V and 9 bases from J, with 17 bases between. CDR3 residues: CASSLFGEDTEQFF. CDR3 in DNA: TGTGCCAGCAGCCTATTCGGGGAAGATACTGAGCAGTTCTTC.

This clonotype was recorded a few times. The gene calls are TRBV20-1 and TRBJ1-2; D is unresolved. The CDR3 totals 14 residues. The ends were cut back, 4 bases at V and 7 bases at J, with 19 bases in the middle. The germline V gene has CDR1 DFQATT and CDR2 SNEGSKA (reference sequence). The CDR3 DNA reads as TGCAGTGCTAAGAAAAGGGAGAATTTACGTGGCTACACCTTC. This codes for CSAKKRENLRGYTF.

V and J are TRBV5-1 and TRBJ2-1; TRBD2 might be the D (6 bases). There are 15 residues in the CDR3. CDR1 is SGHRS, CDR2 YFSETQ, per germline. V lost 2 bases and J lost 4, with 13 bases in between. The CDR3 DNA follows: TGCGCCAGCAGCTTAAGATCTGCGGGGTACAATGAGCAGTTCTTC. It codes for CASSLRSAGYNEQFF.

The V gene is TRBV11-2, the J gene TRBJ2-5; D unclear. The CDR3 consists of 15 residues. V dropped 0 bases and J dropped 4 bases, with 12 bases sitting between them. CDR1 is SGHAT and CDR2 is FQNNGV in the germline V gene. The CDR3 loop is CASSLDTGFGETQYF. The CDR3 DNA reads TGTGCCAGCAGCTTAGATACTGGGTTCGGAGAGACCCAGTACTTC.

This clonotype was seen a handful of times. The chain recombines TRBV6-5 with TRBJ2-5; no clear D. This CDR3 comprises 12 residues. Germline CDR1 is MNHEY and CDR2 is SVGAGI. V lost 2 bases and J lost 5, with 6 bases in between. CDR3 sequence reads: CASSYQGETQYF. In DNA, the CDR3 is TGTGCCAGCAGTTACCAAGGGGAGACCCAGTACTTC.

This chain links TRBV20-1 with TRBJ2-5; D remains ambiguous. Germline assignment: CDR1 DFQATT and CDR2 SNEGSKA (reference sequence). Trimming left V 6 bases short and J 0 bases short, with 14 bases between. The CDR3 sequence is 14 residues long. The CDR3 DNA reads TGCAGTGCCCCGTCTAGGACGGACCAAGAGACCCAGTACTTC. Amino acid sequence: CSAPSRTDQETQYF.